The entry that follows covers one T cell receptor (beta chain) sequence. Its binding antigen is unknown. No much larger clone exists at a distance of one base, and base qualities are not known. The data were obtained in a study of T cells after yellow fever vaccination (dated by TCRdb to between 2018 and 2021). About the study as a whole: The SMART-Seq v4 Ultra Low Input RNA kit was used to prepare libraries from fractions with low cell numbers. Blood samples were taken at several timepoints before and after primary and secondary immunization, and bulk PBMC replicates and cell subsets were isolated. Two healthy male donors, one aged 18 to 30 and one aged 30 to 40 years, made up the cohort. To follow T-cell clones before and after both primary and booster YFV17D yellow fever vaccination, bulk TCR alpha and beta repertoires underwent longitudinal sequencing.

Overall study results and their limits: A small share of clonotypes was detected in both CD4 and CD8 compartments, with the overlap likely arising from convergent recombination. Computational filtering was required because FACS-sorted repertoires could contain abundant contaminating clonotypes from the bulk population. Because only two donors were included in the study, the extent to which the findings can be generalized is limited. Most clones expanded after primary vaccination were re-detected after the booster (almost 97% of CD4 and approximately 88% of CD8), suggesting broad memory maintenance. The secondary T-cell response was weaker than the primary response but faster, peaking on day 5 instead of day 15.

Sequencing used an Illumina NovaSeq 6000. Synthesis of TCR cDNA relied on 5'RACE template switching, a step that introduced a universal primer site along with unique molecular identifiers. Priming for cDNA synthesis came from both the TCR alpha and TCR beta constant segments. Library amplification involved two PCR steps, and the second step added sample barcodes and sequencing adapters. Sequencing of the libraries was done on either Illumina HiSeq 2500 (2x100 bp) or NovaSeq (2x150 bp). The paper's data handling went like this. MIGEC was used to demultiplex reads and collapse the reads into UMI consensus sequences, and MiXCR was used for V(D)J alignment. Vaccine-responding clonotypes were defined with edgeR using replicate PBMC samples, requiring FDR below 0.01 and a log2 fold change above 5 up to day 15. CD4 or CD8 identity was assigned to each bulk clonotype according to whether the clonotype was present at higher abundance in the sequenced CD4 repertoire or the sequenced CD8 repertoire. TCRdb trimmed public reads at Q25 via fastp, called clones via MiXCR and kept in-frame beta chains. Rows are combined by CDR3 protein, so each entry shows the most common genes and DNA. The V and J calls follow TCRdb's processing rather than the paper's. The sample table shows around 300,000 distinct CDR3 sequences, and about 4% are seen once. The leading ten clones occupy 20% to 25% of the sample.

V is pruned by 2 bases and J by 0 bases, leaving 5 bases of the junction without a gene match. CDR1 and CDR2, per the germline V gene (reference sequence), are DFQATT and SNEGSKA. Taken from cysteine to phenylalanine, the CDR3 has 16 residues. The kept DNA is CDR3 alone, 48 bases in frame from the first base. The treatment or condition label, as the study defines it: live attenuated yellow fever vaccine strain. At each blood-draw timepoint, two biological replicates of bulk PBMCs were collected. PBMCs were isolated from peripheral blood using a standard Ficoll-Paque protocol. RNA was extracted with TriZol from bulk PBMCs, CD4 and CD8 fractions, and dextramer-positive and dextramer-negative fractions.

The clonotype was recovered from a man aged 18 to 30 who received the YFV17D yellow fever vaccine. Sequenced material: PBMCs, taken 5 days after the yellow fever booster vaccination. The V and J genes are TRBV20-1 and TRBJ2-4; 9 nucleotides in the junction match TRBD1. The DNA sequence is TGCAGTGCTAGACCACCGACAGGGGGAGCCAAAAACATTCAGTACTTC. This encodes CSARPPTGGAKNIQYF.